This note documents a single T cell receptor (beta chain) sequence. It lacks a known antigen. The record has no base qualities; no much larger clone is one base away. The time point tag for this specimen amounts to: peripheral blood 6 weeks after treatment start. The cohort included about 29 patients with locally advanced or metastatic urothelial carcinoma who were treated at Memorial Sloan Kettering on a trial protocol. Peripheral blood mononuclear cells were collected pretreatment and during treatment, at between 1 and 8 total time points per patient. The Qiagen DNeasy Blood extraction kit was used to purify genomic DNA from total PBMCs and tumor samples. Collected pretreatment and during treatment, PBMCs were isolated and stored as previously described. The sample comes from a study of PD-L1 blockade in urothelial cancer (dated by TCRdb to about 2017). The study in broad terms: Every patient began therapy around 2014 and was given atezolizumab 1,200 mg intravenously every 3 weeks. About nine tenths of the roughly 29 patients were males with bladder-origin urothelial cancer, and about 60% of the roughly 29 reported a prior smoking history. Patients had an ECOG performance status of 0 or 1 and had received between 0 and 3 prior chemotherapy regimens. Blood samples were analyzed at 3 weeks after treatment start (second dose) and at 6 weeks after treatment start. Blood samples yielded a median of roughly 150,000 T cells and tens of thousands of unique TCRs, with median clonality roughly 0.085. The study was an exploratory multi-omic analysis of somatic, immune and clinical correlates of response to PD-L1 blockade with atezolizumab in urothelial cancer. Pretreatment tumor samples, along with matched peripheral blood collected serially before and after atezolizumab treatment, underwent TCR sequencing. Durable clinical benefit was defined as progression-free survival longer than 6 months, and TCR features were also tested against progression-free and overall survival. In the same patients, pretreatment tumors underwent whole exome sequencing and RNA sequencing in addition to TCR sequencing. Durable clinical benefit was achieved by nine patients and was not achieved by 20 patients. Twenty-nine patients had pretreatment blood TCR-seq, 24 had at least one posttreatment blood collection, and 24 had tumor TCR-seq. Points the paper makes about the study in general: Because the sample size was small (n ≈ 30) and many of the analyses were exploratory, the results are meant to be hypothesis-generating. At 3 weeks after the start of treatment, tumor-associated TCR clones in peripheral blood had expanded more in patients with durable benefit (n ≈ 24, p = 0.022). Improved progression-free and overall survival was found to be associated with pretreatment peripheral blood TCR clonality below the median.

From the germline V gene, CDR1 is SGHRS and CDR2 is YFSETQ. Reading from cysteine to phenylalanine, the CDR3 counts 14 amino acids. Only CDR3 DNA is held: 42 bases, read in frame from base 1. Trimming removed 0 bases from V and 4 bases from J, leaving 10 bases between the germline ends. Synthetic TCR analog templates were spiked into each PCR so that absolute template abundance could be estimated from read counts. The immunoSEQ assay used bias-controlled V and J gene primers to amplify TCRbeta CDR3 regions from genomic DNA. Sequencing of rearranged TCRbeta segments was done at approximately 20X coverage. As for the authors' bioinformatics: Sequencing errors were corrected by clustering and CDR3s were annotated against IMGT to assign V, D and J genes. Downstream analyses used only productive TCRbeta rearrangements, leaving out any out-of-frame or stop-codon sequences. Clonality was calculated as one minus the Shannon entropy normalized by the log of the number of unique productive sequences. Clones differing between time points or between blood and tumor were identified by Fisher's exact test with Benjamini-Hochberg correction at adjusted p below 0.01. TCRdb carries this immuneACCESS record with in-frame sequences only. Its versions omit some clonotypes, under half of them owing to an unresolved V gene in the studies checked, with the rest unexplained. That table gives V, J and clone size, and the DNA gave D and trimming. The sample table records around 50,000 clones; 70% to 90% of these occur just once. Less than 3% of the sample goes to the ten largest clones.

The V and J genes are TRBV5-1 and TRBJ1-1; no D gene is confidently identified. The sample in question was PBMCs, obtained around atezolizumab (anti-PD-L1) treatment. This TCR was sampled from a man between 60 and 70 years old with urothelial cancer. For the CDR3, the sequence is CASSLGPAGTEAFF. The bases read TGCGCCAGCAGCTTGGGACCCGCGGGCACTGAAGCTTTCTTT.